What follows are 4 T cell receptor beta chains derived from one specimen sequenced in a study of OX40 agonist ivuxolimab in advanced cancers. Measured with immunoSEQ multiplex PCR; TCRdb has only the in-frame clones, and not every one. This table holds about 20,000 clones, approximately 72% found once. The input for sequencing was CD4+ or CD8+ T cells sorted from blood, taken in a trial of the OX40 agonist ivuxolimab. The receptor set was obtained from an adult with an advanced solid tumor such as melanoma, head and neck, liver or kidney cancer.

The chain joins TRBV4-2 to TRBJ1-2, with 7 nucleotides matching TRBD1. V lost 4 bases, J lost 3 bases, and 5 bases stayed unmatched. Germline assignment: CDR1 LGHNA and CDR2 YNFKEQ. This CDR3 comprises 14 residues. Here the CDR3 reads CASSPTGDDYGYTF. The CDR3 bases are TGTGCCAGCAGCCCCACAGGGGACGACTATGGCTACACCTTC.

The chain has TRBV11-2 and TRBJ2-1, with 8 bases matching TRBD2. The J segment lost 4 bases and the V segment lost 8 bases, leaving 10 bases of the junction unmatched. Per the germline V gene, CDR1 is SGHAT and CDR2 is FQNNGV. This CDR3 spans 15 amino acids. CDR3 loop: CASSGVAGPYNEQFF. CDR3 nucleotide sequence: TGTGCCAGCTCCGGGGTAGCGGGGCCTTACAATGAGCAGTTCTTC.

The chain uses TRBV10-3 and TRBJ1-2; no reliable D call. The germline gives CDR1 ENHRY, CDR2 SYGVKD. Trimming cost V 2 bases and J 5 bases, with 24 bases left between them. The CDR3 is made up of 18 amino acids. DNA for the CDR3: TGTGCCATCAGTGAGGTGGCGGCAGGACTCCTTTCCGTTTATGGCTACACCTTC. Amino acid sequence: CAISEVAAGLLSVYGYTF.

This clone was detected only a few times. This chain connects TRBV11-2 to TRBJ1-4; 8 positions match TRBD1. Trimming at V came to 2 bases and at J to 3 bases, leaving 8 bases not matched to a gene. CDR3 size: 17 residues. Looked up from germline, CDR1 is SGHAT and CDR2 is FQNNGV. CDR3 DNA sequence: TGTGCCAGCAGCTTACCCATCGACAGGGGCGCTAATGAAAAACTGTTTTTT. Amino acid sequence: CASSLPIDRGANEKLFF. Full variable domain (missing parts from reference TRBV11-2 and TRBJ1-4): EAGVAQSPRYKIIEKRQSVAFWCNPISGHATLYWYQQILGQGPKLLIQFQNNGVVDDSQLPKDRFSAERLKGVDSTLKIQPAKLEDSAVYLCASSLPIDRGANEKLFFGSGTQLSVL.